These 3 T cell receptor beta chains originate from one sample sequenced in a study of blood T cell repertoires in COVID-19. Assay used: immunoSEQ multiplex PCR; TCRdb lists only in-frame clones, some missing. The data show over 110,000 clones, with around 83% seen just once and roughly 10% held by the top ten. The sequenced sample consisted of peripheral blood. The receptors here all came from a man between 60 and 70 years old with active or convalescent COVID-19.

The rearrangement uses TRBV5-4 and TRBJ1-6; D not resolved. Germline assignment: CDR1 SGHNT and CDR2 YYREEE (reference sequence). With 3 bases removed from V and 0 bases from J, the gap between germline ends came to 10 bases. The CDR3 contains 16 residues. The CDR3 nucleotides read TGTGCCAGCAGCTGGTACGGAGGCTCCTATAATTCACCCCTCCACTTT. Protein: CASSWYGGSYNSPLHF.

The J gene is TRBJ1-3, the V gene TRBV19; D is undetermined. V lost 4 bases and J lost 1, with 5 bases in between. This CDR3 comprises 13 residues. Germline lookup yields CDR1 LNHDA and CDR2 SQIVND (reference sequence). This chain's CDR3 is CASSRGSGNTIYF. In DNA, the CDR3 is TGTGCCAGTAGTAGAGGGTCTGGAAACACCATATATTTT.

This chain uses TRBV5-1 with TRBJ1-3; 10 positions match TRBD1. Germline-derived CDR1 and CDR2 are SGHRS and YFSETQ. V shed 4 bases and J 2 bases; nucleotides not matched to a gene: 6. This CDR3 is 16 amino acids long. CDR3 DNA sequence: TGCGCCAGCAGCCCGAGGACAGGGGGGACTGGAAACACCATATATTTT. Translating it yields CASSPRTGGTGNTIYF.